A selection of T cell receptor beta chains follows, all from one sample in a study of monozygotic twins with inflammatory bowel disease. One entry per CDR3 protein, without DNA, is what TCRdb gives after re-calling the 5' RACE reads. The repertoire shows 300,000 to 350,000 distinct CDR3 sequences; the top ten hold under 2.5%. Sequenced: blood. These receptors were collected from a human donor with ulcerative colitis or Crohn's disease, or a healthy co-twin of an affected twin (not recorded which). Each CDR3 is given with its conserved first and last residue.

v_gene	j_gene	CDR3aa
TRBV12-3/TRBV12-4	TRBJ2-7	CASSLGQGFGSYEQYF
TRBV2	TRBJ2-3	CASSDRSLRQGLNTQYF
TRBV19	TRBJ2-3	CASSIGTTDTQYF
TRBV7-9	TRBJ2-2	CASSLAGNGVALFF
TRBV5-1	TRBJ2-1	CASSLAGHEQFF
TRBV4-3	TRBJ1-3	CASSPYRQGGGNTIYF
TRBV4-3	TRBJ1-3	CASSQDFGRSSGNTIYF
TRBV6-2/TRBV6-3	TRBJ2-7	CASSLAGAFYEQYF
TRBV20-1	TRBJ1-1	CSARGRANTEAFF
TRBV7-8	TRBJ2-3	CASSLGGGPWGDTQYF
TRBV7-9	TRBJ2-3	CASSLVIVGDTDTQYF
TRBV14	TRBJ2-4	CASSQLGFKNIQYF
TRBV10-3	TRBJ2-5	CAISESTGLETQYF
TRBV12-3/TRBV12-4	TRBJ2-7	CASSLALRARYEQYF
TRBV20-1	TRBJ2-2	CSARDRRRTTSGRNANTGELFF
TRBV7-9	TRBJ2-1	CASSPSRGNGNEQFF
TRBV12-3/TRBV12-4	TRBJ2-3	CASSWTSGRGDTQYF
TRBV5-4	TRBJ1-1	CASSLSQTGFNEAFF
TRBV10-3	TRBJ1-1	CAISDTPNTEAFF
TRBV5-1	TRBJ1-2	CASSLESGGGYTF
TRBV7-8	TRBJ2-7	CASSLNTASYEQYF
TRBV28	TRBJ2-3	CASSSPGGKETDTQYF
TRBV28	TRBJ1-6	CASSNSNSPLHF
TRBV5-1	TRBJ2-5	CASTGNQETQYF
TRBV5-6	TRBJ1-3	CASSLDILGNTIYF
TRBV19	TRBJ2-1	CASSISGGTSNEQFF
TRBV23-1	TRBJ1-6	CASSQKGPWGSPLHF
TRBV10-3	TRBJ1-2	CANFGGTGRGYTF
TRBV18	TRBJ1-5	CASSPGSPGGNQPQHF
TRBV3-1	TRBJ1-2	CASSQERINAPADYGYTF
TRBV4-1	TRBJ2-4	CASSQDEAKNIQYF